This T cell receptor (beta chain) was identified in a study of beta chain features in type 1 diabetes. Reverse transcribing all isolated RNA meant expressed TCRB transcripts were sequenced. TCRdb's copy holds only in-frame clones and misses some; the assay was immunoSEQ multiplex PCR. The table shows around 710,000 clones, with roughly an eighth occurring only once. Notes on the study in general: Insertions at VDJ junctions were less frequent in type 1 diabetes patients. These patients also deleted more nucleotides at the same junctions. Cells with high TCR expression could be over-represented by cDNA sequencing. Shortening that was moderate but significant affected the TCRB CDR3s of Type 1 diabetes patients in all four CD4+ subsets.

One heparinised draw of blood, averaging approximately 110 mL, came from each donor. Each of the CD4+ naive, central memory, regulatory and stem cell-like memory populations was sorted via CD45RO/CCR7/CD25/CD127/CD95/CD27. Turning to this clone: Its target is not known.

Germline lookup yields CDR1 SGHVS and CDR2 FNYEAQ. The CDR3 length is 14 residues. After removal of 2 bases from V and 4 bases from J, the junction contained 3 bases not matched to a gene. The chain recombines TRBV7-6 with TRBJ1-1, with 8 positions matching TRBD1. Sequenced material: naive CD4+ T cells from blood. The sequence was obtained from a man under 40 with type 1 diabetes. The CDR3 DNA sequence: TGTGCCAGCAGCTTACAGGGGGCGCCCACTGAAGCTTTCTTT. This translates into CASSLQGAPTEAFF.